A selection of T cell receptor beta chains follows, all from one sample in a study of T cell responses to AZD1222 COVID-19 vaccine. The table came from immunoSEQ multiplex PCR; TCRdb's copy has only in-frame clones and leaves some out. Among about 120,000 clones listed, about 90% were seen once. The material was peripheral blood, obtained 28 days after the second AZD1222 dose. The receptors stem from an adult who received the AZD1222 COVID-19 vaccine. Each CDR3 is given with its conserved first and last residue. The D gene is left open where the match is weak. The size of a clone is reported for some rows only, either as once, few or many, or as a class for expanded clones.

>NA|TRBJ1-2|14|TRBV4-2|NA
TGTGCCAGCAGCCTCGAGGGACAAAACTATGGCTACACCTTC
CASSLEGQNYGYTF
>NA|TRBJ2-1|16|TRBV11-3|TRBD2
TGTGCCAGCAGCCGGGGTAGCGGGGGGGCCTCCAATGAGCAGTTCTTC
CASSRGSGGASNEQFF
>NA|TRBJ1-6|16|TRBV6-8|TRBD1
TGTGCCAGCAGACAAGAACAGGGGGCAAATAATTCACCCCTCCACTTT
CASRQEQGANNSPLHF
>NA|TRBJ1-4|15|TRBV25-1|NA
TGTGCCAGCAGTCCCCGCGGGACGGCGAATGAAAAACTGTTTTTT
CASSPRGTANEKLFF
>few|TRBJ2-5|17|TRBV7-6|TRBD2
TGTGCCAGCAGCCTTAGACTAGCGGGGGCCCTGCAAGAGACCCAGTACTTC
CASSLRLAGALQETQYF
>NA|TRBJ1-4|15|TRBV29-1|NA
TGCAGCGTTGGCACAGCGTTTGGGACTAATGAAAAACTGTTTTTT
CSVGTAFGTNEKLFF
>once|TRBJ1-2|15|TRBV6-5|NA
TGTGCCAGCAGTTACGGTGGTAGAGCTAACTATGGCTACACCTTC
CASSYGGRANYGYTF
>NA|TRBJ1-5|15|TRBV6-6|NA
TGTGCCAGCAGTTACCCGGGACACAGTGATCAGCCCCAGCATTTT
CASSYPGHSDQPQHF
>NA|TRBJ2-7|16|TRBV7-2|NA
TGTGCCAGCAGCTTAGCCTTACCCGTTGGGTACGACGAGCAGTACTTC
CASSLALPVGYDEQYF
>NA|TRBJ2-1|14|TRBV4-2|NA
TGTGCCAGCAGCCAAGATCAATGGGGGAATGAGCAGTTCTTC
CASSQDQWGNEQFF
>NA|TRBJ2-7|17|TRBV5-6|NA
TGTGCCAGCAGCTTGGAGAATGCTATCCTTCCCTCCTACGAGCAGTACTTC
CASSLENAILPSYEQYF
>NA|TRBJ2-1|13|TRBV27|NA
TGTGCCAGCAGTTTACCTCAGGGTAATGAGCAGTTCTTC
CASSLPQGNEQFF
>NA|TRBJ1-2|12|TRBV30|TRBD1
TGTGCCTGGACCATAAGCCAGCAGGGGGCTACCTTC
CAWTISQQGATF
>NA|TRBJ2-7|14|TRBV10-2|NA
TGCGCCAGCACCCGCCCGGAACGAGACCACGAGCAGTACTTC
CASTRPERDHEQYF
>NA|TRBJ1-4|13|TRBV19|NA
TGTGCCAGTAGGGGTGCAACTAATGAAAAACTGTTTTTT
CASRGATNEKLFF
>NA|TRBJ1-2|13|TRBV7-9|NA
TGTGCCAGCAGCTTAGCGGGAGTGAGGGGCTACACCTTC
CASSLAGVRGYTF
>NA|TRBJ1-2|15|TRBV4-2|TRBD1
TGTGCCAGCAGCCAGGACAGGGGAGGGGACTATGGCTACACCTTC
CASSQDRGGDYGYTF
>NA|TRBJ2-2|14|TRBV6-4|TRBD1
TGTGCCAGCAGACAGGGGGGAAACACCGGGGAGCTGTTTTTT
CASRQGGNTGELFF
>NA|TRBJ1-1|15|TRBV5-1|TRBD1
TGCGCCAGCAGCTTGGCGGGGGACAGGGGCCTTGGGGCTTTCTTT
CASSLAGDRGLGAFF
>NA|TRBJ1-2|16|TRBV14|NA
TGTGCCAGCAGCCAAGATCCTACAGGCCTGATCTATGGCTACACCTTC
CASSQDPTGLIYGYTF
>NA|TRBJ2-7|15|TRBV7-2|NA
TGTGCCAGCAGCTCCCACCCACCACCTAGGGACGAGCAGTACTTC
CASSSHPPPRDEQYF
>once|TRBJ1-1|16|TRBV28|NA
TGTGCCAGCAGTTTCTCGAGGGGACCAGTACTAGGTGAAGCTTTCTTT
CASSFSRGPVLGEAFF
>NA|TRBJ1-5|14|TRBV28|NA
TGTGCCAGCACCCCCGGGCCCTTCTATCAGCCCCAGCATTTT
CASTPGPFYQPQHF
>NA|TRBJ2-3|17|TRBV9|TRBD2
TGTGCCAGCAGCTCAACCCCGCGGGGGGGTCACACAGATACGCAGTATTTT
CASSSTPRGGHTDTQYF
>once|TRBJ1-2|16|TRBV7-2|NA
TGTGCCAGCAGCTTAGCGTCTCGGGGGGCCGGCTATGGCTACACCTTC
CASSLASRGAGYGYTF
>NA|TRBJ2-3|16|TRBV9|TRBD1
TGTGCCAGCAGCGTAGTCGGGACAGGGTATGCAGATACGCAGTATTTT
CASSVVGTGYADTQYF
>NA|TRBJ1-5|14|TRBV6-6|NA
TGTGCCAGCAGAGAGGGGACCTCTAATCAGCCCCAGCATTTT
CASREGTSNQPQHF
>once|TRBJ2-7|12|TRBV6-2/TRBV6-3|NA
TGTGCCAGCAGTCGTTTGACCTACGAGCAGTACTTC
CASSRLTYEQYF
>NA|TRBJ1-2|17|TRBV27|TRBD1
TGTGCCAGCAGTTCCGCACAGGGGAGGCATAACGTCTATGGCTACACCTTC
CASSSAQGRHNVYGYTF
>NA|TRBJ1-5|13|TRBV5-1|NA
TGCGCCAGCAGGCGGGATAGCAATCAGCCCCAGCATTTT
CASRRDSNQPQHF
>NA|TRBJ2-7|15|TRBV28|NA
TGTGCCAGCAGTTTTCCTGCAGGGAGCTCCTACGAGCAGTACTTC
CASSFPAGSSYEQYF
>NA|TRBJ2-1|14|TRBV6-2/TRBV6-3|TRBD2
TGTGCCAGCAGCGTTCTAGCGGGAAGGGGTGAGCAGTTCTTC
CASSVLAGRGEQFF
>NA|TRBJ2-2|16|TRBV18|TRBD1
TGTGCCAGCTCATTATCTACGGGACAGACGACCGGGGAGCTGTTTTTT
CASSLSTGQTTGELFF
>few|TRBJ2-1|16|TRBV15|NA
TGTGCCACCAGCAGAGAAAAGGGGGGCACCCGCAATGAGCAGTTCTTC
CATSREKGGTRNEQFF
>once|TRBJ1-2|16|TRBV4-3|NA
TGCGCCAGCAGCCAAACCCCTATGAACCCTAACTATGGCTACACCTTC
CASSQTPMNPNYGYTF
>NA|TRBJ2-5|18|TRBV19|NA
TGTGCCAGTAGTACCCTGGGGAGCCGCAGGGCGGTCCAAGAGACCCAGTACTTC
CASSTLGSRRAVQETQYF
>NA|TRBJ2-3|13|TRBV14|NA
TGTGCCAGCAGCCAAGGACTAGCAGATACGCAGTATTTT
CASSQGLADTQYF
>NA|TRBJ1-1|14|TRBV6-5|TRBD1
TGTGCCAGCAGTCGACAGGGTGGGGCCACTGAAGCTTTCTTT
CASSRQGGATEAFF